A selection of T cell receptor beta chains follows, all from one sample in a study of vaccination and CD4 T cells after COVID-19. These receptors have no known antigen. TCRdb passed the PCR reads through MiXCR, listing each CDR3 protein once. The sample lists approximately 12,000 distinct CDR3 sequences; 61% were seen once. Sequencing was performed on CD4+ T cells from blood, cultured in vitro. The receptors were sampled from a human donor who had recovered from COVID-19. CDR3s include the opening cysteine and the closing phenylalanine or tryptophan. Each record gives: clone size, V gene, J gene, D gene, CDR3 DNA, CDR3 protein. The D gene is left open where the match is weak. Clone size appears in some rows only: once, few, many, or a class for an expanded clone.

size: -
V: TRBV20-1
J: TRBJ1-1
D: -
DNA: TGCAGTGCTAGACAGGCGGGTCCGAACACTGAAGCTTTCTTT
CDR3: CSARQAGPNTEAFF

size: once
V: TRBV5-8
J: TRBJ1-6
D: -
DNA: TGTGCCAGCAGCTTGGACTCTTCACCCCTCCACTTT
CDR3: CASSLDSSPLHF

size: -
V: TRBV12-3/TRBV12-4
J: TRBJ1-6
D: -
DNA: TGTGCCAGCAGCTTTAGGCGGAGTTCACCCCTCCACTTT
CDR3: CASSFRRSSPLHF

size: -
V: TRBV12-5
J: TRBJ2-3
D: -
DNA: TGTGCTAGTGGTCCTCCAAACACAGATACGCAGTATTTT
CDR3: CASGPPNTDTQYF

size: -
V: TRBV12-3/TRBV12-4
J: TRBJ1-1
D: -
DNA: TGTGCCAGCAGTAATGGACGGCTGAACACTGAAGCTTTCTTT
CDR3: CASSNGRLNTEAFF

size: -
V: TRBV21-1
J: TRBJ1-6
D: -
DNA: TGTGCCAGCAGCAAAGCCAGGAGGGTCTATAATTCACCCCTCCACTTT
CDR3: CASSKARRVYNSPLHF

size: few
V: TRBV27
J: TRBJ1-6
D: -
DNA: TGTGCCAGCAGTTTATATTCTGGGTTGAGCTCCTATAATTCACCCCTCCACTTT
CDR3: CASSLYSGLSSYNSPLHF

size: -
V: TRBV10-3
J: TRBJ2-7
D: TRBD1
DNA: TGTGCCATCAGCTTGACAGGGTTCGAGCAGTACTTC
CDR3: CAISLTGFEQYF

size: -
V: TRBV5-1
J: TRBJ2-3
D: -
DNA: TGCGCCAGCAGCGACGGGAGCACAGATACGCAGTATTTT
CDR3: CASSDGSTDTQYF

size: -
V: TRBV7-9
J: TRBJ2-3
D: TRBD2
DNA: TGTGCCAGCAGCAGACTAGCGGGAGTCACAGATACGCAGTATTTT
CDR3: CASSRLAGVTDTQYF

size: -
V: TRBV24-1
J: TRBJ1-5
D: -
DNA: TGTGCCACCAGTGACATTGGACAGAATTGGCCCCAGCATTTT
CDR3: CATSDIGQNWPQHF

size: -
V: TRBV6-1
J: TRBJ1-2
D: -
DNA: TGTGCCAGCAGTGAGTGGCGGACAGCCAGCCAGCACACCTTC
CDR3: CASSEWRTASQHTF

size: few
V: TRBV2
J: TRBJ1-1
D: TRBD1
DNA: TGTGCCAGCAGCCTCGAGACAGGGGCCCTCCCTGAAGCTTTCTTT
CDR3: CASSLETGALPEAFF

size: few
V: TRBV6-1
J: TRBJ2-7
D: -
DNA: TGTGCCAGCAGTCCAGGGGTAATGATCTACGAGCAGTACTTC
CDR3: CASSPGVMIYEQYF

size: few
V: TRBV10-3
J: TRBJ2-7
D: TRBD2
DNA: TGTGCCATCAGTGAGGAACCGGGACTAGCGGGAGGGGTGGGGGAGCAGTACTTC
CDR3: CAISEEPGLAGGVGEQYF

size: -
V: TRBV5-4
J: TRBJ2-3
D: -
DNA: TGTGCCAGCAGCTTTCCACTAGAGGGCACAGATACGCAGTATTTT
CDR3: CASSFPLEGTDTQYF

size: -
V: TRBV6-5
J: TRBJ2-2
D: TRBD1
DNA: TGTGCCAGCAGTTACTCGATGACAGGGCGTACCGGGGAGCTGTTTTTT
CDR3: CASSYSMTGRTGELFF

size: -
V: TRBV6-1
J: TRBJ2-1
D: TRBD2
DNA: TGTGCCAGCAGTGAAGCCTTGACTAGCCATGAGCAGTTCTTC
CDR3: CASSEALTSHEQFF

size: -
V: TRBV20-1
J: TRBJ2-1
D: -
DNA: TGCAGTGCTAGGGGTCCCTCACACTACAATGAGCAGTTCTTC
CDR3: CSARGPSHYNEQFF

size: few
V: TRBV7-9
J: TRBJ2-3
D: -
DNA: TGTGCCAGCAGCTCCCCCATTTCGCGACCGTTCATAGGGGATACGCAGTATTTT
CDR3: CASSSPISRPFIGDTQYF